The 11 T cell receptor beta chains presented below share a single source sample, sequenced in a study of CXCR3-negative and CXCR3-positive naive CD8 T cells. Antigens of these TCRs are unknown. 5' RACE that incorporated UMI labels was used to prepare the TRB cDNA libraries. TCRdb reprocessed the 5' RACE reads and keeps a single row for each CDR3 protein, giving no DNA. Its listing shows some 53,000 distinct CDR3 sequences. Study-level findings and limits: Naive cells with CXCR3 showed TRB CDR3s that were more hydrophobic than those in CXCR3-negative naive cells.

Sequencing input: naive CXCR3+ CD8+ T cells from blood. Subset indicated: CD45RO-CCR7+CD27+CD95- naive CD8+ T cells expressing CXCR3 (TNR3+). These receptors came from a human donor in good health. Some clones in this sample may be carry-over from other donors' samples.

The chain joins TRBV18 to TRBJ1-1; TCRdb proposes TRBD1, but this gene call is untestable without DNA. The CDR3 contains 15 residues. Looked up from germline, CDR1 is KGHSH and CDR2 is LQKENI. The CDR3 protein is CASSPKQARNAEAFF.

The chain combines TRBV4-3 with TRBJ1-1. CDR3 size: 15 residues. Germline-derived CDR1 and CDR2 are LGHNA and YSLEER. This CDR3 is CASSPYGNLNTEAFF.

The chain links TRBV7-8 to TRBJ1-1. The germline gives CDR1 SGHVS, CDR2 FQNEAQ. The CDR3 is made up of 13 amino acids. The chain's CDR3 is CASSLVGESEAFF.

The genes are TRBV6-6 and TRBJ2-5; absent DNA, TCRdb's TRBD2 call cannot be checked. Germline V lookup: CDR1 MNHNY, CDR2 SVGAGI (reference sequence). CDR3 length: 14 residues. CDR3 loop: CASTLGPGLETQYF.

The chain recombines TRBV7-9 with TRBJ1-3. The germline gives CDR1 SEHNR, CDR2 FQNEAQ (reference sequence). The CDR3 has 13 residues. The CDR3 spells CASSHISGNTIYF.

The rearrangement uses TRBV20-1 and TRBJ2-3; no DNA is available, so the TRBD1 call from TCRdb remains unchecked. Germline-derived CDR1 and CDR2 are DFQATT and SNEGSKA (reference sequence). CDR3 length: 15 amino acids. The CDR3 region is CSARDGQMDTDTQYF.

V usage is TRBV28 and J usage is TRBJ2-5. CDR1 MDHEN and CDR2 SYDVKM come from the germline V gene. This CDR3 region has 13 residues. The CDR3 here is CASSFAFQETQYF.

V is TRBV7-2 and J is TRBJ2-3; as DNA is missing, the TRBD2 call by TCRdb cannot be tested. Germline lookup yields CDR1 SGHTA and CDR2 FQGNSA. The CDR3 spans 15 residues. The CDR3 sequence is CASSPSSGGLDTQYF. Drawing the rest from reference TRBV7-2 and TRBJ2-3, the complete variable domain is GAGVSQSPSNKVTEKGKDVELRCDPISGHTALYWYRQSLGQGLEFLIYFQGNSAPDKSGLPSDRFSAERTGGSVSTLTIQRTQQEDSAVYLCASSPSSGGLDTQYFGPGTRLTVL.

The chain combines TRBV7-3 with TRBJ2-1. The CDR3 consists of 17 residues. CDR1 is SGHTA and CDR2 is FQGTGA in the germline V gene. This chain's CDR3 is CASSLTGSVSSYNEQFF.

The V gene is TRBV29-1, the J gene TRBJ2-7; absent DNA, TCRdb's TRBD1 call cannot be checked. The CDR3 has 13 residues. CDR1 is SQVTM, CDR2 ANQGSEA, per germline. CDR3 loop: CSVGGQGPYEQYF.

The V call is TRBV28, the J call TRBJ1-5; TCRdb's D call of TRBD1 is untestable without DNA. Germline assignment: CDR1 MDHEN and CDR2 SYDVKM. The CDR3 runs to 19 residues. CDR3 loop: CASSPILRDMGYSNQPQHF.